This T cell receptor (beta chain) was retrieved from a study of blood T cell repertoires in COVID-19. About the study: Samples representing acute and convalescent COVID-19 were sourced from the United States, Italy and Spain. In each case, the material was cDNA or gDNA derived from T cells, B-cell-depleted T cells, or PBMCs.

Original data processing: Estimated nucleated cell counts came from reference gene primer amplification. Measured with immunoSEQ multiplex PCR; TCRdb has only the in-frame clones, and not every one. V and J calls and clone size are copied from that table; D and trimming were computed from the DNA. The sample yields under 350,000 clones, 89% seen once. This sequence was found in a man in his fifties or sixties with acute or convalescent COVID-19. Sequenced sample: peripheral blood.

The CDR3 spells CAWDRGVNLGQETQYF. CDR3 DNA sequence: TGTGCCTGGGACAGGGGTGTCAACTTAGGACAAGAGACCCAGTACTTC. The V call is TRBV30, the J call TRBJ2-5; TRBD1 agrees at 8 bases. V lost 5 bases to trimming and J lost 2 bases; unmatched junction nucleotides: 13. The CDR3 contains 16 residues. Germline V lookup: CDR1 GTSNPN, CDR2 SVGIG (reference sequence).